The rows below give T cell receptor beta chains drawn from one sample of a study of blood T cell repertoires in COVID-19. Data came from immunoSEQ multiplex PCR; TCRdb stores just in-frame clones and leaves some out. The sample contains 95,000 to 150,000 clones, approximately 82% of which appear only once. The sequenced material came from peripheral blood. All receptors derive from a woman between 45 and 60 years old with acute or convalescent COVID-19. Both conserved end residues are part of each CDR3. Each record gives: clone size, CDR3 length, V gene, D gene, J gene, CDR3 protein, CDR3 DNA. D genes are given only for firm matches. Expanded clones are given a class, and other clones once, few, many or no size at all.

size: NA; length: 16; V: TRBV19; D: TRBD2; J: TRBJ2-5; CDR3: CASRPTSGKAQETQYF; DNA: TGTGCCAGTAGGCCAACTAGCGGGAAGGCCCAAGAGACCCAGTACTTC
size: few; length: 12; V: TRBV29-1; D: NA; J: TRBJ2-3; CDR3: CSIATGTDTQYF; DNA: TGCAGCATAGCGACAGGTACAGATACGCAGTATTTT
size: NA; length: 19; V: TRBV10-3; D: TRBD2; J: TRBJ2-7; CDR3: CPTNFGGGPGGKSPYEQYF; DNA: TGCCCCACCAATTTCGGGGGGGGCCCCGGGGGGAAAAGTCCCTACGAGCAGTACTTC
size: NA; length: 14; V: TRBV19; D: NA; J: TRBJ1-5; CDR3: CASRQGQRNQPQHF; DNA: TGTGCCAGTAGACAGGGTCAGCGCAATCAGCCCCAGCATTTT
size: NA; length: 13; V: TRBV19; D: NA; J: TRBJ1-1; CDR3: CASSKGTHPEAFF; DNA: TGTGCCAGTAGTAAAGGGACACACCCTGAAGCTTTCTTT
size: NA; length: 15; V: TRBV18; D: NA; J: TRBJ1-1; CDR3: CASSPAGSMNTEAFF; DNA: TGTGCCAGCTCACCAGCAGGTAGTATGAACACTGAAGCTTTCTTT
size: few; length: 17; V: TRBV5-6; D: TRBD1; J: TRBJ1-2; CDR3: CASTPGQGALILYGYTF; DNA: TGTGCCAGCACCCCGGGACAGGGGGCACTAATACTCTATGGCTACACCTTC
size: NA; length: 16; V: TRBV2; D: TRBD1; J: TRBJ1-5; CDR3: CASRPNTGTDNQPQHF; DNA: TGTGCCAGCAGACCCAACACCGGGACAGACAATCAGCCCCAGCATTTT
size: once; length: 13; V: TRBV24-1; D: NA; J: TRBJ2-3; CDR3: CATRETGLDTQYF; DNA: TGTGCCACCAGAGAGACGGGGTTAGATACGCAGTATTTT
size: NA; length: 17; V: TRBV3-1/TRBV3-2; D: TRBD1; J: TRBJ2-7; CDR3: CASSQAGLRDREYEQYF; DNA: TGTGCCAGCAGCCAAGCCGGACTCCGGGACAGGGAGTACGAGCAGTACTTC
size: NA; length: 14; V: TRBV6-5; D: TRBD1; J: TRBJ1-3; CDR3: CASKNRGSGNTIYF; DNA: TGTGCCAGCAAAAACAGGGGGTCTGGAAACACCATATATTTT
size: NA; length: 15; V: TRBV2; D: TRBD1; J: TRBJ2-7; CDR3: CASSESPGQGGEQYF; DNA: TGTGCCAGCAGTGAATCGCCGGGACAGGGCGGCGAGCAGTACTTC
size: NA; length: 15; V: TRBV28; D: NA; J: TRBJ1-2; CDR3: CASSLTSIGGRGYTF; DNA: TGTGCCAGCAGTTTAACATCCATAGGGGGACGAGGCTACACCTTC
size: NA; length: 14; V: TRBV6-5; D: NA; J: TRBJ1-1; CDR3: CASSYRGANTEAFF; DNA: TGTGCCAGCAGTTACCGGGGGGCGAACACTGAAGCTTTCTTT
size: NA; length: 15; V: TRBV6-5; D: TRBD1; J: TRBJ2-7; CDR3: CASRAGQGAPYEQYF; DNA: TGTGCCAGCAGAGCGGGACAGGGGGCCCCCTACGAGCAGTACTTC
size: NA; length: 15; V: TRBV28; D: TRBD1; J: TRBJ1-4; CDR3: CASSYQGAANEKLFF; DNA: TGTGCCAGCAGTTATCAGGGGGCAGCTAATGAAAAACTGTTTTTT
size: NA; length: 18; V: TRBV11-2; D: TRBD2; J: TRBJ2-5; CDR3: CASSLQTSGGVSIWDQYF; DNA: TGTGCCAGCAGCTTACAAACTAGCGGGGGGGTTTCTATTTGGGACCAGTACTTC
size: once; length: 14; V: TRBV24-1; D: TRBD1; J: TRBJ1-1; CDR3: CATNTDRDNTEAFF; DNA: TGTGCCACCAACACCGACAGGGATAACACTGAAGCTTTCTTT
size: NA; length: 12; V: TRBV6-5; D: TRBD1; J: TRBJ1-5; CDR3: CASKTGAKPQHF; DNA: TGTGCCAGCAAAACAGGGGCAAAGCCCCAGCATTTT
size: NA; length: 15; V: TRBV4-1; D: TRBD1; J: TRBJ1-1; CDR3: CASSQGDRDTTEAFF; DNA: TGCGCCAGCAGCCAGGGCGACAGGGATACCACTGAAGCTTTCTTT
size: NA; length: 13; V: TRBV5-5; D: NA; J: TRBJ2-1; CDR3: CASTTTDYNEQFF; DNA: TGTGCCAGCACAACGACAGATTACAATGAGCAGTTCTTC
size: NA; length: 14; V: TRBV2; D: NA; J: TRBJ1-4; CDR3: CASKSGRLNEKLFF; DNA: TGTGCCAGCAAATCAGGCAGGTTGAATGAAAAACTGTTTTTT
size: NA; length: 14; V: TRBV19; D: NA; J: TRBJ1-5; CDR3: CASSMREFNQPQHF; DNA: TGTGCCAGTAGTATGAGGGAGTTCAATCAGCCCCAGCATTTT
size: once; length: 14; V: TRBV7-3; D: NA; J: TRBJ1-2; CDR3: CASSLTGAPYGYTF; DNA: TGTGCCAGCAGCTTAACGGGGGCCCCCTATGGCTACACCTTC
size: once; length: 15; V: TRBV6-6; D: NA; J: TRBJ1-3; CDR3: CASSYPGTSGNTIYF; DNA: TGTGCCAGCAGTTACCCTGGGACATCCGGAAACACCATATATTTT
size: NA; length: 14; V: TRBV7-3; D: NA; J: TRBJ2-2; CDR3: CASSLLPGTGELFF; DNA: TGTGCCAGCAGCTTACTCCCAGGGACCGGGGAGCTGTTTTTT
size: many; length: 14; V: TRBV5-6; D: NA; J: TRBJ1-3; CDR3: CASSLTGFGNTIYF; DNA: TGTGCCAGCAGCCTCACAGGGTTTGGAAACACCATATATTTT
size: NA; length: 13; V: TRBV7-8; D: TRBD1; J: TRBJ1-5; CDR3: CASSRDRDQPQHF; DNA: TGTGCCAGCAGCCGGGACAGAGATCAGCCCCAGCATTTT
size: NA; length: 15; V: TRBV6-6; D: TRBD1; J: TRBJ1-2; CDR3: CASKKRDSGGYGYTF; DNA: TGTGCCAGCAAGAAACGGGACAGTGGGGGCTATGGCTACACCTTC
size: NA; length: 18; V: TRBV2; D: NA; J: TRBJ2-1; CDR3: CASSGSLFVGASGNEQFF; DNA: TGTGCCAGCAGTGGATCCCTTTTTGTGGGGGCATCCGGGAATGAGCAGTTCTTC
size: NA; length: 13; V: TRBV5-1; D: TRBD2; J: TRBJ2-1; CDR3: CASSQAGYNEQFF; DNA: TGCGCCAGCAGCCAAGCGGGGTACAATGAGCAGTTCTTC
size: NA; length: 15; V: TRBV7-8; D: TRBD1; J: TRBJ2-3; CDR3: CASSARGQRTDTQYF; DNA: TGTGCCAGCAGCGCAAGGGGACAGAGGACAGATACGCAGTATTTT
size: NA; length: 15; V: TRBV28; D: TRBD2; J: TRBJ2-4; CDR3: CASGSGGIAKNIQYF; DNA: TGTGCCAGCGGTTCGGGGGGAATAGCCAAAAACATTCAGTACTTC
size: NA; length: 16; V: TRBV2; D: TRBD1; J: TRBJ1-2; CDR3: CASSFTTGQGNYGYTF; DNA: TGTGCCAGCAGTTTTACCACGGGACAGGGGAACTATGGCTACACCTTC
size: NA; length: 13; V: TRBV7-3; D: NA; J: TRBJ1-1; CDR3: CASSLGGETEAFF; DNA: TGTGCCAGCAGCTTGGGGGGAGAAACTGAAGCTTTCTTT
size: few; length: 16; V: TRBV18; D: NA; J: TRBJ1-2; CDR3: CASSPPFVGANYGYTF; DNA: TGTGCCAGCTCACCACCCTTCGTCGGAGCTAACTATGGCTACACCTTC
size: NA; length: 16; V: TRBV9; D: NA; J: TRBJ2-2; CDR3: CASSRVGRGNTGELFF; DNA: TGTGCCAGCAGCCGAGTCGGGCGGGGAAACACCGGGGAGCTGTTTTTT
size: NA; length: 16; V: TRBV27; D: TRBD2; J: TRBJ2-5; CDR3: CATVQVDHAGEETQYF; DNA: TGTGCCACCGTGCAAGTAGACCACGCGGGGGAAGAGACCCAGTACTTC
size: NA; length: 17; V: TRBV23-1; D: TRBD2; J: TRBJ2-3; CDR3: CASSQGSSGVSTDTQYF; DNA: TGCGCCAGCAGTCAGGGGTCTAGCGGGGTTAGCACAGATACGCAGTATTTT
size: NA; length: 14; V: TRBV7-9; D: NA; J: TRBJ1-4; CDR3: CASSFQGKDEKLFF; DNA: TGTGCCAGCAGCTTCCAGGGGAAGGATGAAAAACTGTTTTTT
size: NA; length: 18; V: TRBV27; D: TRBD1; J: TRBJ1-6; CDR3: CASSLTRTGRSNNSPLHF; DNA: TGTGCCAGCAGCTTAACCCGGACAGGCCGATCCAATAATTCACCCCTCCACTTT
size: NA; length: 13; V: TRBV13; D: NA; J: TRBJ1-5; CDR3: CASSLDRDQPQHF; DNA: TGTGCCAGCAGTCTCGACAGAGATCAGCCCCAGCATTTT
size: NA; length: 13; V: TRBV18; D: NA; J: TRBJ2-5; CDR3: CASSYSGGETQYF; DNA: TGTGCCAGCTCATACTCTGGGGGGGAGACCCAGTACTTC